This T cell receptor beta chain is drawn from a study of tumor-infiltrating lymphocytes in oesophageal squamous cell carcinoma. This clonotype has a count of ten or more. CDR3 length: 14 amino acids. Germline V gene data show CDR1 as LNHNV and CDR2 as YYDKDF (reference sequence). The ends lost 4 bases at V and 6 bases at J; junction bases unmatched: 9. TCRdb reprocessed the PCR reads with MiXCR, giving one entry per CDR3 protein. The sample yields approximately 18,000 distinct CDR3 sequences, 40% to 55% seen once. This sequence originates from a male donor with esophageal squamous cell carcinoma. Sequencing used esophageal tumor tissue. This sequence joins TRBV15 and TRBJ2-7; 7 bases agree with TRBD1. CDR3 sequence reads: CATSNPDRVGEQYF. CDR3 bases: TGTGCCACCAGCAATCCCGACAGGGTTGGCGAGCAGTACTTC.